The rows below give T cell receptor beta chains drawn from one sample of a study of Ad26.COV2.S vaccination and SARS-CoV-2 variants. Repertoires were generated with immunoSEQ multiplex PCR, while TCRdb's copy carries only in-frame clones and drops some. The data hold hundreds of thousands of clones, with 90% observed a single time. Sample: peripheral blood, taken in a trial of Ad26.COV2.S vaccine versus placebo. These TCRs come from a person between 18 and 59 years old who received the Ad26.COV2.S COVID-19 vaccine or a placebo. The CDR3 runs from the conserved cysteine through the conserved F or W. Fields, in order: J gene, V gene, clone size, D gene, CDR3 DNA, CDR3 protein. D genes are given only for firm matches. Rows give clone size only sometimes, using once, few, many, or a class for an expanded clone.

TRBJ1-3 | TRBV7-2 | . | . | TGTGCCAGCAGTTACCGCCCCCCTGGAAACACCATATATTTT | CASSYRPPGNTIYF
TRBJ2-7 | TRBV6-1 | . | . | TGTGCCAGCAGTGATTATGAAGGCAGAGACGAGCAGTACTTC | CASSDYEGRDEQYF
TRBJ1-2 | TRBV19 | . | . | TGTGCCAGTAGTATAGGTCGGGGAGTCACACAAAACTATGGCTACACCTTC | CASSIGRGVTQNYGYTF
TRBJ2-7 | TRBV7-2 | . | TRBD1 | TGTGCCAGCAGCCCGGACAGGGGGCGCCGGGAGCAGTACTTC | CASSPDRGRREQYF
TRBJ1-4 | TRBV20-1 | . | . | TGCAGTGCTAGTCCGCTTGGGGCAACTAATGAAAAACTGTTTTTT | CSASPLGATNEKLFF
TRBJ1-6 | TRBV6-1 | . | . | TGTGCCAGCAGTGAGGTCAGGGGTTTCTATAATTCACCCCTCCACTTT | CASSEVRGFYNSPLHF
TRBJ2-2 | TRBV7-8 | . | . | TGTGCCAGCAGCTTAGCCCCGGAAAGGAACACCGGGGAGCTGTTTTTT | CASSLAPERNTGELFF
TRBJ2-5 | TRBV6-1 | . | . | TGTGCCAGCAGTGAAATGGGCGGAGGGTGGGAGACCCAGTACTTC | CASSEMGGGWETQYF
TRBJ2-1 | TRBV7-9 | . | . | TGTGCCAGCAGCCTAGGGACCTACAATGAGCAGTTCTTC | CASSLGTYNEQFF
TRBJ1-4 | TRBV4-1 | . | . | TGCGCCAGCAGCCATGCCGGGACAACAAATGAAAAACTGTTTTTT | CASSHAGTTNEKLFF
TRBJ2-2 | TRBV11-2 | . | TRBD2 | TGTGCCAGCAGCTTAGAATCTTATAGCGGGACGAACACCGGGGAGCTGTTTTTT | CASSLESYSGTNTGELFF
TRBJ2-1 | TRBV12-3/TRBV12-4 | . | . | TGTGCCATCTCGGGGCGGGACCGCCGGTTCTTC | CAISGRDRRFF
TRBJ2-7 | TRBV14 | . | . | TGTGCCAGCAGCCAGACACCCGGGACGATCATCGCGCAGTACTTC | CASSQTPGTIIAQYF
TRBJ2-7 | TRBV19 | . | TRBD2 | TGTGCCAGTAGTCCTCCGGGACTAGCGGCCGACGAGCAGTACTTC | CASSPPGLAADEQYF
TRBJ2-5 | TRBV7-6 | . | . | TGTGCCAGCAGCTTAGGATTCGTCGAGACCCAGTACTTC | CASSLGFVETQYF
TRBJ2-3 | TRBV24-1 | . | . | TGTGCCACCAGTGATTTCAGGGGAGATACGCAGTATTTT | CATSDFRGDTQYF
TRBJ1-2 | TRBV6-5 | once | . | TGTGCCAGCAGCGTCGACAGGAACTATGGCTACACCTTC | CASSVDRNYGYTF
TRBJ2-1 | TRBV5-4 | . | . | TGTGCCAGCAGCTTGGTGGGGCGTTACAATGAGCAGTTCTTC | CASSLVGRYNEQFF
TRBJ2-7 | TRBV24-1 | . | . | TGTGCCACCAGTCCCGCAGACAGCTCCTACGAGCAGTACTTC | CATSPADSSYEQYF
TRBJ1-5 | TRBV19 | . | TRBD1 | TGTGCCAGTAGCATGCAGGGGGCTCAGCCCCAGCATTTT | CASSMQGAQPQHF
TRBJ1-1 | TRBV28 | . | . | TGTGCCACTAGGCGGGGGGACGTTAAGAAGAACACTGAAGCTTTCTTT | CATRRGDVKKNTEAFF
TRBJ2-5 | TRBV23-1 | . | . | TGCGCCAGCAGTCAATCTATCCCGACGACTTCTAAAGAGACCCAGTACTTC | CASSQSIPTTSKETQYF